The clone carrying this T cell receptor (beta chain) occurred once. As handled by the study authors: Cell counts per sample came from amplifying reference gene primers. The protocol was immunoSEQ multiplex PCR, while the TCRdb copy is restricted to in-frame clones and leaves out a portion. That table furnishes V, J and clone size, whereas the DNA furnished D and trimming. The data hold over 100,000 clones, with roughly 91% observed a single time. These data are taken from a study of blood T cell repertoires in COVID-19. Study at large: COVID-19 samples from acute and convalescent phases originated in the United States, Italy and Spain. T cells, B-cell-depleted T cells, or PBMCs supplied cDNA or gDNA.

V lost 3 bases and J lost 1; bases outside the gene matches: 3. There are 15 residues in the CDR3. CDR1 and CDR2 (germline): KGHSH, LQKENI. The specimen sequenced was peripheral blood. This TCR derives from a human donor with acute or convalescent COVID-19. The donor label of this sample is uncertain. This chain links TRBV18 with TRBJ1-1, with 9 bases that match TRBD1. CDR3 sequence (DNA): TGTGCCAGCTCACCCAAGACAGGGGGGAACACTGAAGCTTTCTTT. Protein: CASSPKTGGNTEAFF.